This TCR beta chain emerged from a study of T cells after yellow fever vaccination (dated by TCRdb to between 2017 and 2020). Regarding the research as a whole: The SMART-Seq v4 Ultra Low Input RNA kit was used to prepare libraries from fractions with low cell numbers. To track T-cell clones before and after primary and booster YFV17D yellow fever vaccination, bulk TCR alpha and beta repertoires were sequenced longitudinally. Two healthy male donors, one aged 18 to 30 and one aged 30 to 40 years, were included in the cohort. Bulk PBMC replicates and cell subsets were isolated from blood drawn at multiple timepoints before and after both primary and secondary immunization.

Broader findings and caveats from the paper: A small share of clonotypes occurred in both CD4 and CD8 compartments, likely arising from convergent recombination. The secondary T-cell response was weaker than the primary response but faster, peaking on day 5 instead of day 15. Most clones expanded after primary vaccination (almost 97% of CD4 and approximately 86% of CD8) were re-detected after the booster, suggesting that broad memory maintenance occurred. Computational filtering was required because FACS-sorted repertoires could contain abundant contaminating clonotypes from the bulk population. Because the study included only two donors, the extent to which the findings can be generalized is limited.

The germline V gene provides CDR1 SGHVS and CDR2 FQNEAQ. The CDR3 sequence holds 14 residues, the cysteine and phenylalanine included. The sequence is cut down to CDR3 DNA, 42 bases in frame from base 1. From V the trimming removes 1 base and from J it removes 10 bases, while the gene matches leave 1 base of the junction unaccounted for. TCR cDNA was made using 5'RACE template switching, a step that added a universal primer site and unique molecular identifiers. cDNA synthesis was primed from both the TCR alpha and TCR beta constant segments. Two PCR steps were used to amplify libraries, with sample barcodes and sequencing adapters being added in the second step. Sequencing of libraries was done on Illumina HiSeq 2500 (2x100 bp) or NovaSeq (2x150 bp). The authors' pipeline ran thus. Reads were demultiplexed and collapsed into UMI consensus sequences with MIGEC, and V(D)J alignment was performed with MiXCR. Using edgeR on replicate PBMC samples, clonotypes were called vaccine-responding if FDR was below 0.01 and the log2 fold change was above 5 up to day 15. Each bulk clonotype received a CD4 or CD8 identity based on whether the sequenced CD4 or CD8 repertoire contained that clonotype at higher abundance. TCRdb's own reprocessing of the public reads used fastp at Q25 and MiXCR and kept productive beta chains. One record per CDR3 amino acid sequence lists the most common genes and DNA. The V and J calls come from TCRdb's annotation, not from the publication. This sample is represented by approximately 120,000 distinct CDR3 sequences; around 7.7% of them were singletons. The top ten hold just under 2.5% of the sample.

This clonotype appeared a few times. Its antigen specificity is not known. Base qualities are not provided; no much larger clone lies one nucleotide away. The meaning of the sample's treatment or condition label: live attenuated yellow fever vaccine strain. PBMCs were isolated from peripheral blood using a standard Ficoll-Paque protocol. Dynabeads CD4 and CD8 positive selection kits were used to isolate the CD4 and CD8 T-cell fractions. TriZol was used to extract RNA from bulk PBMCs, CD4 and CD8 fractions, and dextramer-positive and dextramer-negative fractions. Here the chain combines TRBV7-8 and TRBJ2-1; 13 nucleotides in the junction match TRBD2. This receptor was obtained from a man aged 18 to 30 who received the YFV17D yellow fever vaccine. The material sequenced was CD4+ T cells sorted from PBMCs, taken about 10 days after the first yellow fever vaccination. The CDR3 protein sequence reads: CASSLGLAGGEQFF. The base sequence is TGTGCCAGCAGCTTAGGACTAGCGGGGGGAGAGCAGTTCTTC. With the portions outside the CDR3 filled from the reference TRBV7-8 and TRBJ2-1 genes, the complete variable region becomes GAGVSQSPRYKVAKRGQDVALRCDPISGHVSLFWYQQALGQGPEFLTYFQNEAQLDKSGLPSDRFFAERPEGSVSTLKIQRTQQEDSAVYLCASSLGLAGGEQFFGPGTRLTVL.